This T cell receptor (beta chain) is drawn from a study of OX40 agonist ivuxolimab in advanced cancers. Regarding this clone: Its antigen is still unknown.

Produced via immunoSEQ multiplex PCR; TCRdb's table is partial and in-frame only. The data show over 60,000 clones, with 91% seen just once and around 2% held by the top ten. With 4 bases removed from V and 7 bases from J, the gap between germline ends came to 14 bases. In germline, CDR1 is LNHDA, CDR2 SQIVND (reference sequence). This CDR3 comprises 13 residues. Study-wide findings and caveats: Fewer expanded clones were found on average in CD4+ than in CD8+ T cells.

The V gene is TRBV19, the J gene TRBJ2-7; tentative D call: TRBD2 (5 bases). The specimen comprised CD4+ or CD8+ T cells sorted from blood, sampled in a trial of the OX40 agonist ivuxolimab. This TCR derives from an adult with an advanced solid tumor such as melanoma, head and neck, liver or kidney cancer. The CDR3 protein is CASSTGPGGEQYF. CDR3 nucleotides: TGTGCCAGTAGTACTGGGCCTGGCGGGGAGCAGTACTTC.